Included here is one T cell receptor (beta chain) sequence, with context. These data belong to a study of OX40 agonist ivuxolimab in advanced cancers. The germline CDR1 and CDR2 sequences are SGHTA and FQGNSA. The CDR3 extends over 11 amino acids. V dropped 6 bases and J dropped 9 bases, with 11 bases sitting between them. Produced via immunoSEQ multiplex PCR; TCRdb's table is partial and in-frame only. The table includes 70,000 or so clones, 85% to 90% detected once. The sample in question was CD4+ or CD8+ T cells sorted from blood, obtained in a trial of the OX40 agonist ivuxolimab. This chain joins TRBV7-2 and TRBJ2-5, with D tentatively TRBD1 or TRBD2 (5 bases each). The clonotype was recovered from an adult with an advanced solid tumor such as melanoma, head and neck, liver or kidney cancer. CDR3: CASSYGTSQYF. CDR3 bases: TGTGCCAGCAGTTATGGGACGTCCCAGTACTTC.